The sequence of this T cell receptor beta chain was determined in a study of T cells after yellow fever vaccination. Study-level results: Abundant contaminating clonotypes from the bulk population could appear in FACS-sorted repertoires. There was a small share of clonotypes that showed up in both the CD4 and CD8 compartments. A large majority of primary-vaccination clones showed up again after the booster (96% CD4, approximately 90% CD8).

Trimming removed 1 base from V and 9 bases from J, with 7 bases in between. Germline V gene data show CDR1 as SEHNR and CDR2 as FQNEAQ (reference sequence). The CDR3 has 11 residues. A remark on this clonotype: Antigen unknown.

TCRdb used MiXCR to reprocess the 5' RACE reads, holding one entry per CDR3 protein. The sample shows approximately 580,000 distinct CDR3 sequences, about a sixth of them seen only once. The material sequenced was PBMCs, taken about 5 days after the first yellow fever vaccination. This chain uses TRBV7-9 with TRBJ2-7; D is unresolved. This clonotype was obtained from a man aged 18 to 29 who received the YFV17D yellow fever vaccine. CDR3 amino acids: CASSLEDVQYF. DNA for the CDR3: TGTGCCAGCAGCTTAGAGGATGTGCAGTACTTC. Using reference TRBV7-9 and TRBJ2-7 for the parts outside the CDR3, the full variable domain is DTGVSQNPRHKITKRGQNVTFRCDPISEHNRLYWYRQTLGQGPEFLTYFQNEAQLEKSRLLSDRFSAERPKGSFSTLEIQRTEQGDSAMYLCASSLEDVQYFGPGTRLTVT.